Each of the 5 T cell receptor beta chains below was sequenced from the same sample in a study of cytomegalovirus exposure and HLA in healthy donors. The PCR contained 60 Vbeta and 13 Jbeta primers. The assay was immunoSEQ multiplex PCR, and TCRdb's table has in-frame clones only and misses some. The sample records about 160,000 clones, 75% to 90% being singletons. Sequencing was done on a sample of PBMCs. The receptors were gathered from a woman between 18 and 30 years old in good health and CMV-seronegative.

The rearrangement links TRBV19 to TRBJ2-1; 9 positions agree with TRBD2. This CDR3 has 15 residues. The germline V gene encodes CDR1 LNHDA and CDR2 SQIVND (reference sequence). V dropped 5 bases and J dropped 6; count of bases not matched to a gene: 8. CDR3 sequence (DNA): TGTGCCAGTAGTGCGGGACTAGCCCAATCCAATGAGCAGTTCTTC. Its protein product is CASSAGLAQSNEQFF.

The J gene is TRBJ2-5, the V gene TRBV14, with TRBD2 matching over 10 bases. Germline V gene sequence: CDR1 SGHDN, CDR2 FVKESK. V dropped 1 base and J dropped 8; count of bases not matched to a gene: 7. The CDR3 spans 15 residues. The CDR3 is CASSQVAGGAGTQYF. CDR3 DNA: TGTGCCAGCAGCCAAGTAGCGGGAGGCGCAGGAACCCAGTACTTC.

This clone was recorded once. V gene TRBV9 combines with J gene TRBJ2-7; D is perhaps TRBD2 (6 bases). Germline values: CDR1 SGDLS, CDR2 YYNGEE. V was shortened by 2 bases and J by 0 bases, with 12 bases between the two germline ends. This CDR3 region has 15 residues. CDR3 nucleotide sequence: TGTGCCAGCAGCGTCGAACTAGCCAGCTCCTACGAGCAGTACTTC. Its protein product is CASSVELASSYEQYF.

This chain links TRBV7-8 with TRBJ2-5; D possibly corresponds to TRBD2 (5 bases). Trimming pared 4 bases from V and 6 bases from J, leaving 15 bases between. The CDR3 covers 14 residues. Germline loops: CDR1 SGHVS, CDR2 FQNEAQ. DNA for the CDR3: TGTGCCAGCAGCTCCTGGACTCGATGGCAGACCCAGTACTTC. Translating it yields CASSSWTRWQTQYF.

This chain links TRBV7-8 with TRBJ2-1, with unresolved D. Looked up from germline, CDR1 is SGHVS and CDR2 is FQNEAQ. The CDR3 is 18 amino acids. V was pared by 5 bases and J by 2 bases, with 22 bases between. CDR3 sequence: CASSLRGLATSPYNEQFF. Written as DNA, the CDR3 is TGTGCCAGCAGCCTTCGAGGTCTGGCGACGAGTCCCTACAATGAGCAGTTCTTC.